This passage covers 17 T cell receptor beta chains from one sample sequenced in a study of blood T cell repertoires in COVID-19. The assay was immunoSEQ multiplex PCR, and TCRdb's table has in-frame clones only and misses some. The sample records 150,000 or so clones, roughly 90% being singletons. Sequencing input: PBMCs or T cells enriched from blood (not recorded which). These receptors originate from a woman aged 40 to 50 who had been exposed to COVID-19.

The V and J genes are TRBV28 and TRBJ2-5; 7 positions agree with TRBD2. Unmatched junction bases numbered 5, after V lost 5 bases and J lost 2 bases. The CDR3 has 14 amino acids. In germline, CDR1 is MDHEN, CDR2 SYDVKM. CDR3 nucleotides: TGTGCCAGCAGTAGACCTAGCGGACAAGAGACCCAGTACTTC. Its translation: CASSRPSGQETQYF.

The CDR3 loop reads CASSSGQLNTEAFF. In DNA form, the CDR3 reads TGTGCCAGCAGTTCGGGACAGCTGAACACTGAAGCTTTCTTT. The V call is TRBV6-1, the J call TRBJ1-1, with TRBD1 identical over 7 bases. The trim removed 5 bases at V and 0 bases at J, leaving 3 bases unmatched. This CDR3 contains 14 residues. Per germline, CDR1 MNHNS and CDR2 SASEGT.

The chain combines TRBV20-1 with TRBJ2-7; D may be TRBD2 (5 bases). CDR1 is DFQATT, CDR2 SNEGSKA, per germline (reference sequence). Trimming stripped 5 bases from V and 3 bases from J, with 5 bases between. The CDR3 contains 10 residues. CDR3 DNA: TGCAGTGCTGGGAGCTACGAGCAGTACTTC. Translation gives CSAGSYEQYF.

The V gene is TRBV13, the J gene TRBJ1-2; 10 bases fit TRBD1. Germline values: CDR1 PRHDT, CDR2 FYEKMQ (reference sequence). This CDR3 contains 16 residues. V dropped 0 bases and J dropped 5; count of bases not matched to a gene: 6. The CDR3 coding sequence is TGTGCCAGCAGCTTAGGCTCCGGGACAGGGGATTATGGCTACACCTTC. This gives the protein CASSLGSGTGDYGYTF.

This sequence joins TRBV29-1 and TRBJ1-5; a weak D match, TRBD1 (5 bases). CDR1 is SQVTM and CDR2 is ANQGSEA in the germline V gene. The length of the CDR3 is 15 residues. The ends were cut back, 5 bases at V and 3 bases at J, with 17 bases in the middle. The CDR3 loop reads CSVFWGDYDNQPQHF. DNA for the CDR3: TGCAGCGTTTTTTGGGGGGATTACGACAATCAGCCCCAGCATTTT.

This clone was seen once. The chain is built from TRBV11-2 and TRBJ2-1; 7 bases map to TRBD1. The CDR3 has 14 residues. Germline V gives CDR1 SGHAT, CDR2 FQNNGV. The V gene end was trimmed by 4 bases and the J gene end by 12 bases; junction bases not matched to a gene: 12. In nucleotides, the CDR3 is TGTGCCAGCAGCTCACCGGACAGGCCAAGCGGGCAGTTCTTC. It is translated as CASSSPDRPSGQFF.

The rearrangement links TRBV6-5 to TRBJ2-7; D gene unclear. Germline lookup yields CDR1 MNHEY and CDR2 SVGAGI. Trimming stripped 6 bases from V and 4 bases from J, with 13 bases between. The CDR3 sequence is 13 residues long. The CDR3 loop is CASSGRSGYEQYF. Written as DNA, the CDR3 is TGTGCCAGCAGCGGCAGGTCTGGGTACGAGCAGTACTTC.

J is TRBJ2-5 and V is TRBV6-1; D may be TRBD2 (5 bases). The CDR3 spans 14 residues. With 5 bases removed from V and 5 bases from J, the gap between germline ends came to 15 bases. The germline V gene encodes CDR1 MNHNS and CDR2 SASEGT. CDR3 DNA: TGTGCCAGCAGTCCCCTCGGGGTTGGCGAGACCCAGTACTTC. Its translation is CASSPLGVGETQYF.

The chain couples TRBV7-9 to TRBJ2-7, with a tentative D call TRBD2 (6 bases). The germline V gene encodes CDR1 SEHNR and CDR2 FQNEAQ (reference sequence). The CDR3 contains 15 residues. V lost 6 bases, J lost 2 bases, and 17 bases lay in between. The CDR3 bases are TGTGCCAGCAGTGGGGGGAGTAGCGCAACCTACGAGCAGTACTTC. Its protein is CASSGGSSATYEQYF. Drawing the rest from reference TRBV7-9 and TRBJ2-7, the complete variable domain is DTGVSQNPRHKITKRGQNVTFRCDPISEHNRLYWYRQTLGQGPEFLTYFQNEAQLEKSRLLSDRFSAERPKGSFSTLEIQRTEQGDSAMYLCASSGGSSATYEQYFGPGTRLTVT.

The rearrangement links TRBV12-5 to TRBJ2-7; tentative D call: TRBD1 (6 bases). The CDR3 is 11 amino acids. Trimming shortened V by 7 bases and J by 6 bases, and 10 bases separated the two germline ends. CDR1 and CDR2 (germline): LGHNT, FRNRAP. This CDR3 reads CASATGFEQYF. CDR3 in DNA: TGTGCTAGTGCAACAGGGTTCGAGCAGTACTTC. Drawing the rest from reference TRBV12-5 and TRBJ2-7, the complete variable domain is DARVTQTPRHKVTEMGQEVTMRCQPILGHNTVFWYRQTMMQGLELLAYFRNRAPLDDSGMPKDRFSAEMPDATLATLKIQPSEPRDSAVYFCASATGFEQYFGPGTRLTVT.

This sequence joins TRBV7-9 and TRBJ2-7; 7 bases line up with TRBD1. The CDR3 totals 14 residues. Germline CDR1 reads SEHNR; CDR2 reads FQNEAQ (reference sequence). V shed 2 bases, J shed 5 bases, and the junction held 6 bases outside the gene matches. The CDR3 protein is CASSLPGQSHEQYF. The CDR3 DNA follows: TGTGCCAGCAGCTTACCGGGACAGTCGCACGAGCAGTACTTC. The variable domain in full, with the rest retrieved from reference TRBV7-9 and TRBJ2-7, is DTGVSQNPRHKITKRGQNVTFRCDPISEHNRLYWYRQTLGQGPEFLTYFQNEAQLEKSRLLSDRFSAERPKGSFSTLEIQRTEQGDSAMYLCASSLPGQSHEQYFGPGTRLTVT.

J is TRBJ2-3 and V is TRBV12-3 or TRBV12-4, with a weak D call TRBD2 (5 bases). Trimming shortened V by 7 bases and J by 11 bases, and 13 bases separated the two germline ends. The CDR3 has 11 amino acids. The CDR3 sequence: CASTQSGMQYF. The CDR3 DNA follows: TGTGCCAGCACCCAAAGCGGTATGCAGTATTTT.

This clone was recorded a few times. J is TRBJ2-7 and V is TRBV10-3; 12 bases align to TRBD2. The CDR3 runs 14 residues. Trimming took 4 bases from V and 4 from J; bases not matched to a gene: 2. Germline values: CDR1 ENHRY, CDR2 SYGVKD. The CDR3 reads CAISATSGGYEQYF. The DNA for the CDR3 is TGTGCCATCAGTGCGACTAGCGGGGGATACGAGCAGTACTTC.

This clone was seen just once. V gene TRBV7-3 combines with J gene TRBJ1-2, with D possibly matching TRBD1 (5 bases). Per the germline V gene, CDR1 is SGHTA and CDR2 is FQGTGA. Trimming left V 1 base short and J 3 bases short, with 6 bases between. The CDR3 sequence is 13 residues long. CDR3 residues: CASSLKQDYGYTF. DNA of the CDR3: TGTGCCAGCAGCTTAAAACAGGACTATGGCTACACCTTC.

This clone was counted once. The CDR3 region is CASSKERPLNGYTF. CDR3 sequence (DNA): TGTGCCAGCAGCAAAGAGCGGCCCTTAAATGGCTACACCTTC. This chain uses TRBV21-1 with TRBJ1-2. TRBV21-1 is a documented pseudogene. The CDR3 runs to 14 residues.

This clone was seen a few times. Other DNA sequences within the sample encode an identical CDR3. V gene TRBV6-5 combines with J gene TRBJ1-5, with 8 nucleotides matching TRBD1. The J segment lost 7 bases and the V segment lost 6 bases, leaving 5 bases of the junction unmatched. From germline, CDR1 is MNHEY and CDR2 SVGAGI. The CDR3 length is 13 residues. The CDR3 nucleotides are TGTGCCAGCAGAACAGGGGGAAACCAGCCCCAGCATTTT. Protein sequence: CASRTGGNQPQHF.

The CDR3, as DNA: TGCAGTTATAGCGAGGCCTACGAGCAGTACTTC. Protein sequence: CSYSEAYEQYF. V usage is TRBV29-1 and J usage is TRBJ2-7; D possibly corresponds to TRBD2 (5 bases). Germline-derived CDR1 and CDR2 are SQVTM and ANQGSEA. The CDR3 sequence is 11 residues long.